One sample yielded the 26 T cell receptor beta chains listed below, sequenced in a study of blood T cell repertoires in COVID-19. The repertoire was sequenced with immunoSEQ multiplex PCR; TCRdb's copy has only in-frame clones and lacks some. The table has a few hundred thousand clones, about 86% seen once. Sequencing used PBMCs or T cells enriched from blood (not recorded which). These receptors were obtained from a woman in her forties with acute COVID-19.

The chain has TRBV5-6 and TRBJ2-1; TRBD2 is a possible D gene (6 bases). The CDR3 is made up of 15 amino acids. Germline-derived CDR1 and CDR2 are SGHDT and YYEEEE. Trimming took 4 bases from V and 1 from J, leaving 12 bases between them. CDR3 loop: CASSPGEGSYNEQFF. In DNA form, the CDR3 reads TGTGCCAGCAGCCCGGGAGAAGGGTCCTACAATGAGCAGTTCTTC. The variable domain in full, with the rest retrieved from reference TRBV5-6 and TRBJ2-1, is DAGVTQSPTHLIKTRGQQVTLRCSPKSGHDTVSWYQQALGQGPQFIFQYYEEEERQRGNFPDRFSGHQFPNYSSELNVNALLLGDSALYLCASSPGEGSYNEQFFGPGTRLTVL.

This clone appeared once. This chain links TRBV9 with TRBJ1-6, with TRBD1 matching 7 bases. The CDR3 runs 16 residues. The germline V gene encodes CDR1 SGDLS and CDR2 YYNGEE. V was clipped by 2 bases and J by 7 bases; unmatched bases: 9. CDR3 residues: CASSVGITGANSPLHF. For the CDR3, the DNA is TGTGCCAGCAGCGTCGGCATTACAGGGGCGAATTCACCCCTCCACTTT. Filled out from reference TRBV9 and TRBJ1-6, the complete variable domain reads DSGVTQTPKHLITATGQRVTLRCSPRSGDLSVYWYQQSLDQGLQFLIQYYNGEERAKGNILERFSAQQFPDLHSELNLSSLELGDSALYFCASSVGITGANSPLHFGNGTRLTVT.

This chain uses TRBV7-9 with TRBJ2-1, with 9 bases identical to TRBD2. Germline loops: CDR1 SEHNR, CDR2 FQNEAQ (reference sequence). J gave up 5 bases and V 1 base, and 3 bases lay outside the gene matches. This CDR3 spans 15 amino acids. CDR3 residues: CASSLVSGGHNEQFF. The CDR3, as DNA: TGTGCCAGCAGCTTAGTTAGCGGGGGCCACAATGAGCAGTTCTTC.

This clone was picked up a small number of times. The chain joins TRBV12-3 or TRBV12-4 to TRBJ2-7; D not certain. Between the trimmed V and J ends, which lost 5 bases and 4 bases, there was a span of 9 bases. This CDR3 spans 12 amino acids. In DNA form, the CDR3 reads TGTGCCAGCAGTAAACCACGGTACGAGCAGTACTTC. Translating gives CASSKPRYEQYF.

The chain joins TRBV4-2 to TRBJ2-5; 10 bases are a match to TRBD2. The CDR3 covers 17 residues. Germline V lookup: CDR1 LGHNA, CDR2 YNFKEQ. Trimming removed 3 bases from V and 5 bases from J; junction bases left unmatched: 12. CDR3 protein: CASSQLPSGRGGETQYF. CDR3 bases: TGTGCCAGCAGCCAGTTACCGAGCGGGAGGGGAGGGGAGACCCAGTACTTC.

V usage is TRBV5-1 and J usage is TRBJ2-7; 10 bases align to TRBD1. The CDR3 extends over 14 amino acids. Germline V gives CDR1 SGHRS, CDR2 YFSETQ. The V segment lost 4 bases and the J segment 6 bases; nucleotides outside the gene matches: 7. The CDR3 protein is CASSADRGRFEQYF. CDR3 DNA: TGCGCCAGCAGCGCAGACAGGGGGCGCTTCGAGCAGTACTTC.

The rearrangement uses TRBV5-3 and TRBJ2-7; TRBD1 aligns across 10 bases. TRBV5-3 is designated an ORF whose function remains uncertain. The CDR3 covers 17 residues. V lost 3 bases, J lost 4 bases, and 13 bases stayed unmatched. This CDR3 reads CARSSWDRGVPCYEQYF. The CDR3 nucleotides read TGTGCCAGAAGCTCCTGGGACAGGGGAGTTCCCTGTTACGAGCAGTACTTC.

The chain recombines TRBV2 with TRBJ2-2; 8 bases agree with TRBD1. The CDR3 contains 16 residues. Germline values: CDR1 SNHLY, CDR2 FYNNEI. J lost 5 bases, V lost 7 bases, and 12 bases had no gene match. DNA of the CDR3: TGTGCCAGCATCCTGGACAGGGAAGGGGGGACCGGGGAGCTGTTTTTT. This translates into CASILDREGGTGELFF.

The chain carries TRBV9 and TRBJ2-5, with D uncertain. CDR1 is SGDLS and CDR2 is YYNGEE in the germline V gene. The CDR3 is made up of 13 amino acids. Trimming removed 2 bases at V and 5 bases at J, with 10 bases between. CDR3 in amino acids: CASSVALYETQYF. Here the CDR3 DNA reads TGTGCCAGCAGCGTCGCCCTATATGAGACCCAGTACTTC.

The chain carries TRBV5-1 and TRBJ2-5, with TRBD2 identical over 8 bases. V was pared by 4 bases and J by 5 bases, with 7 bases of the junction left unmatched. The germline V gene encodes CDR1 SGHRS and CDR2 YFSETQ. This CDR3 contains 14 residues. The CDR3 DNA reads TGCGCCAGCAGCCCGGGGGGGGACGTGGAGACCCAGTACTTC. Encoded protein: CASSPGGDVETQYF.

Only one count was recorded for this clone. The V and J genes are TRBV7-2 and TRBJ1-3; a possible D gene is TRBD1 (5 bases). V was shortened by 1 base and J by 7 bases, with 11 bases between the two germline ends. Germline CDR1 is SGHTA and CDR2 is FQGNSA. CDR3 length equals 14 residues. The CDR3 DNA sequence: TGTGCCAGCAGCTTAGTTGCAGGGAGGAACACCATATATTTT. Its protein product is CASSLVAGRNTIYF. Filled out from reference TRBV7-2 and TRBJ1-3, the complete variable domain reads GAGVSQSPSNKVTEKGKDVELRCDPISGHTALYWYRQSLGQGLEFLIYFQGNSAPDKSGLPSDRFSAERTGGSVSTLTIQRTQQEDSAVYLCASSLVAGRNTIYFGEGSWLTVV.

The V and J genes are TRBV5-5 and TRBJ2-7, with 7 bases matching TRBD1. V shed 4 bases and J 3 bases; nucleotides not matched to a gene: 10. Germline CDR1 SGHKS, CDR2 YYEKEE (reference sequence). CDR3 length: 15 amino acids. The CDR3 DNA follows: TGTGCCAGCAGCACGCCCCGGGACAGCATCTACGAGCAGTACTTC. It yields the protein CASSTPRDSIYEQYF.

The chain recombines TRBV18 with TRBJ2-1; 10 bases match TRBD2. This CDR3 comprises 16 residues. V gave up 3 bases and J gave up 4 bases; unmatched junction bases: 6. Per germline, CDR1 KGHSH and CDR2 LQKENI. Here the CDR3 DNA reads TGTGCCAGCTCACCTCGAGCGGGGGGGCTATACAATGAGCAGTTCTTC. Protein product: CASSPRAGGLYNEQFF.

This chain connects TRBV27 to TRBJ1-6; unclear D gene. Germline loops: CDR1 MNHEY, CDR2 SMNVEV (reference sequence). This CDR3 comprises 13 residues. Trimming removed 6 bases from V and 6 bases from J, with 9 bases in between. This CDR3 reads CASRQGLNSPLHF. The CDR3 nucleotides are TGTGCCAGCAGACAAGGACTTAATTCACCCCTCCACTTT.

The CDR3 coding sequence is TGTGCCAGCTCACCGATTAGCGGGGCATACAATGAGCAGTTCTTC. This translates into CASSPISGAYNEQFF. The chain is built from TRBV18 and TRBJ2-1, with 8 bases aligning to TRBD2. From germline, CDR1 is KGHSH and CDR2 LQKENI. The CDR3 is 15 amino acids. V dropped 3 bases and J dropped 4; count of bases not matched to a gene: 5.

The V and J genes are TRBV19 and TRBJ1-2, with D possibly being TRBD1 (5 bases). The CDR3 spans 14 residues. Germline V lookup: CDR1 LNHDA, CDR2 SQIVND (reference sequence). CDR3 in amino acids: CVTWSPGGPGGYTF. DNA for the CDR3: TGTGTCACTTGGTCCCCCGGGGGACCGGGGGGCTACACCTTC.

The rearrangement links TRBV9 to TRBJ1-5, with D hard to call. The CDR3 sequence is 15 residues long. With 0 bases removed from V and 6 bases from J, the gap between germline ends came to 13 bases. In germline, CDR1 is SGDLS, CDR2 YYNGEE. The CDR3 spells CASSVDGGGGQPQHF. DNA for the CDR3: TGTGCCAGCAGCGTAGACGGCGGCGGAGGTCAGCCCCAGCATTTT.

The table lists this clone with a few counts. The chain carries TRBV3-1 (or the pseudogene TRBV3-2) and TRBJ2-7; 8 positions match TRBD2. CDR1 LGHDT and CDR2 YNNKEL come from the germline V gene (reference sequence). V lost 4 bases to trimming and J lost 0 bases; unmatched junction nucleotides: 8. The CDR3 spans 16 residues. The CDR3 loop is CASSPVSTSDSYEQYF. The CDR3 DNA sequence: TGTGCCAGCAGCCCAGTATCGACTAGCGACTCCTACGAGCAGTACTTC.

This clone is a singleton in its sample. The V call is TRBV5-6, the J call TRBJ2-7, with a weak D call TRBD1 (5 bases). Between the trimmed V and J ends, which lost 4 bases and 7 bases, there was a span of 18 bases. Germline loops: CDR1 SGHDT, CDR2 YYEEEE. CDR3 length equals 14 residues. The CDR3 loop reads CASSPTQGVWEQYF. The CDR3 DNA is TGTGCCAGCAGCCCTACCCAGGGCGTCTGGGAGCAGTACTTC.

This clone has only one observation. V gene TRBV6-5 combines with J gene TRBJ2-3; TRBD2 might be the D (5 bases). Deletions cut 5 bases from V and 5 bases from J, with 17 bases between. This CDR3 contains 15 residues. The germline CDR1 and CDR2 sequences are MNHEY and SVGAGI. This CDR3 is CASSPLREGRDTQYF. CDR3 bases: TGTGCCAGCAGTCCGCTACGAGAGGGCCGAGATACGCAGTATTTT.

The chain recombines TRBV9 with TRBJ2-3, with TRBD2 matching 12 bases. CDR1 is SGDLS, CDR2 YYNGEE, per germline. V lost 4 bases, J lost 2 bases, and 5 bases stayed unmatched. This CDR3 is built from 16 residues. CDR3: CASSSGTSGFTDTQYF. The CDR3 bases are TGTGCCAGCAGCTCCGGGACTAGCGGGTTCACAGATACGCAGTATTTT.

The chain uses TRBV15 and TRBJ1-4; TRBD1 agrees at 7 bases. CDR3 size: 12 residues. Germline V gene lookup returns CDR1 LNHNV and CDR2 YYDKDF (reference sequence). Trimming cost V 11 bases and J 6 bases; bases outside gene matches: 6. In nucleotides, the CDR3 is TGTGCCGGTGACAGGGAGGATGAAAAACTGTTTTTT. Amino acid sequence: CAGDREDEKLFF.

V is TRBV28 and J is TRBJ1-1; 7 bases are shared with TRBD1. CDR3 size: 15 residues. J was trimmed by 3 bases and V by 8 bases; bases with no gene match: 12. The germline CDR1 and CDR2 sequences are MDHEN and SYDVKM. For the CDR3, the DNA is TGTGCCAGCTGGGGTGCTACAGGGGTGGACACTGAAGCTTTCTTT. Protein sequence: CASWGATGVDTEAFF. Full variable domain (remainder filled in from reference TRBV28 and TRBJ1-1): DVKVTQSSRYLVKRTGEKVFLECVQDMDHENMFWYRQDPGLGLRLIYFSYDVKMKEKGDIPEGYSVSREKKERFSLILESASTNQTSMYLCASWGATGVDTEAFFGQGTRLTVV.

The rearrangement joins TRBV19 to TRBJ2-3, with 8 bases aligning to TRBD2. CDR3 length equals 15 residues. V dropped 3 bases and J dropped 7; count of bases not matched to a gene: 9. Germline V gene lookup returns CDR1 LNHDA and CDR2 SQIVND (reference sequence). This CDR3 is CASSIKLAGSNTQYF. The CDR3 DNA follows: TGTGCCAGTAGTATTAAATTAGCGGGATCGAATACGCAGTATTTT. The complete variable domain, with remaining parts taken from reference TRBV19 and TRBJ2-3, reads DGGITQSPKYLFRKEGQNVTLSCEQNLNHDAMYWYRQDPGQGLRLIYYSQIVNDFQKGDIAEGYSVSREKKESFPLTVTSAQKNPTAFYLCASSIKLAGSNTQYFGPGTRLTVL.

There are a few counts of this clone. V and J are TRBV7-2 and TRBJ1-2; D unclear. Germline V gene sequence: CDR1 SGHTA, CDR2 FQGNSA. This CDR3 is built from 16 residues. Trimming took 4 bases from V and 4 from J, leaving 19 bases between them. The DNA for the CDR3 is TGTGCCAGCAGCTCCCCTGGATCGGAGGGATCCTATGGCTACACCTTC. Residues: CASSSPGSEGSYGYTF.

The V and J genes are TRBV3-1 (or the pseudogene TRBV3-2) and TRBJ1-6; a possible D gene is TRBD1 (5 bases). The length of the CDR3 is 14 residues. CDR1 is LGHDT and CDR2 is YNNKEL in the germline V gene (reference sequence). Trimming stripped 4 bases from V and 10 bases from J, with 14 bases between. The CDR3 loop reads CASSPEEGSSPLHF. In DNA, the CDR3 is TGTGCCAGCAGCCCCGAGGAGGGGTCGTCACCCCTCCACTTT.